These T cell receptor beta chains were read from a single sample in a study of T cell responses to AZD1222 COVID-19 vaccine. TCRdb's copy holds only in-frame clones and misses some; the assay was immunoSEQ multiplex PCR. The sample has some 110,000 clones; 92% are singletons. This specimen consisted of peripheral blood, obtained on day 0 of AZD1222 vaccination. Every receptor here comes from an adult in good health. Both conserved end residues are part of each CDR3. The D gene is left open where the match is weak.

v_call	j_call	d_call	cdr3_nt	cdr3_aa
TRBV5-6	TRBJ1-1	NA	TGTGCCAGCAGCTTGGGGGTCATGCCGAACACTGAAGCTTTCTTT	CASSLGVMPNTEAFF
TRBV7-2	TRBJ1-1	NA	TGTGCCAGCAGCTTAGAGGTTTGGCAGACCCTACCGGCTTTCTTT	CASSLEVWQTLPAFF
TRBV7-8	TRBJ1-6	NA	TGTGCCAGCAGCTTAGGGGAGGGATCACCCCTCCACTTT	CASSLGEGSPLHF
TRBV24-1	TRBJ2-5	TRBD1	TGTGCCACCGGGGGACAGGGGGGCGAGACCCAGTACTTC	CATGGQGGETQYF
TRBV7-9	TRBJ2-5	NA	TGTGCCAGCAGCTTGGGGGCGGGTCGAGAGACCCAGTACTTC	CASSLGAGRETQYF
TRBV10-1	TRBJ2-1	TRBD2	TGCGCCAGCAGTGACCCCGGGACTAGCGGGGGATTTGAGCAGTTCTTC	CASSDPGTSGGFEQFF
TRBV7-2	TRBJ1-2	TRBD1	TGTGCCAGCAGATTTACAGGGGGCGATGGCTACACCTTC	CASRFTGGDGYTF
TRBV19	TRBJ1-1	TRBD1	TGTGCCAGTAGTGTGGCGGACAGGGGCACTGAAGCTTTCTTT	CASSVADRGTEAFF
TRBV7-9	TRBJ1-2	TRBD1	TGTGCCAGCAGCTTAGTATACAGGGGGCGAGTTGGCTACACCTTC	CASSLVYRGRVGYTF
TRBV9	TRBJ1-1	TRBD1	TGTGCCAGCAGCACAGGGACAGCGGGGACTGAAGCTTTCTTT	CASSTGTAGTEAFF